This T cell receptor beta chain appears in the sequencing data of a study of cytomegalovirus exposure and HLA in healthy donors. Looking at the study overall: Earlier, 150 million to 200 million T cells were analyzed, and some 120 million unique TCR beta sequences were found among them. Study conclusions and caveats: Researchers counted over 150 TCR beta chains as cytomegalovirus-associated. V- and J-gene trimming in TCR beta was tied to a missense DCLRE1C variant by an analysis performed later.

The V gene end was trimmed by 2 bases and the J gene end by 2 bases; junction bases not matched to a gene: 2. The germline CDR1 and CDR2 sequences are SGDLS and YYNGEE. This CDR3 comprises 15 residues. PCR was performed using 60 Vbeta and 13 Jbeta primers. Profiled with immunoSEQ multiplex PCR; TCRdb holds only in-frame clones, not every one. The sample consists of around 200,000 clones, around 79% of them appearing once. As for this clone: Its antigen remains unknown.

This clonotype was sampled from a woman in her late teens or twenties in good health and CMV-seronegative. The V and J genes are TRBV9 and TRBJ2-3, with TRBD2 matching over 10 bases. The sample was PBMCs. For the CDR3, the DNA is TGTGCCAGCAGCGTTAGCGGGGGGTACACAGATACGCAGTATTTT. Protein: CASSVSGGYTDTQYF.